This paragraph covers one T cell receptor beta chain sequence. Its antigen is currently unknown. One junction end does not reproduce the germline sequence, and a read error may be involved. The CDR3 runs to 12 residues. Per germline, CDR1 MDHEN and CDR2 SYDVKM. This specimen comes from a study of blood T cells in healthy people across ages. Broader study findings: Estimates based on one million T cells were treated as lower bounds.

It was with a sample-barcoded 5' primer and a J-beta primer mix that a second PCR of about 6 to 12 cycles was run. Per-sample output comprised a minimum of 3 million paired-end reads containing CDR3. TCRdb ran MiXCR on the 5' RACE reads and lists one entry per CDR3 protein. This table holds 1.2 million to 1.5 million distinct CDR3 sequences, 40% to 50% found once. What was sequenced was blood. The TCR sequence derives from a woman in her late teens or twenties in good health. The V call is TRBV28, the J call TRBJ1-5; D uncertain. The CDR3: CASRNSYQPQHF. The DNA of the CDR3 is TGTGCCAGTCGAAATAGCTATCAGCCCCAGCATTTT.